These 26 T cell receptor beta chains were sequenced from one sample in a study of blood T cell repertoires in COVID-19. TCRdb's table, derived via immunoSEQ multiplex PCR, lists solely in-frame clones and lacks some. The sample records under 85,000 clones, approximately 86% being singletons. The sequenced material came from peripheral blood. Receptors originate from a human donor in a cohort sampled during active COVID-19.

This sequence joins TRBV6-5 and TRBJ1-2; TRBD1 might be the D (5 bases). The CDR3 is 13 residues long. V dropped 5 bases and J dropped 6 bases, with 13 bases sitting between them. Germline values: CDR1 MNHEY, CDR2 SVGAGI. The CDR3 is CASSTLGGDGYTF. The DNA of the CDR3 is TGTGCCAGCAGTACTCTGGGGGGAGATGGCTACACCTTC.

This chain links TRBV7-2 with TRBJ2-1; no firm D call. This CDR3 spans 11 amino acids. Germline V gene lookup returns CDR1 SGHTA and CDR2 FQGNSA. V lost 1 base, J lost 9 bases, and 4 bases lay in between. The CDR3 nucleotides are TGTGCCAGCAGCTTAGGGAGTGAGCAGTTCTTC. This encodes CASSLGSEQFF.

V gene TRBV15 combines with J gene TRBJ1-3; maybe TRBD1 (5 bases). The CDR3 has 15 amino acids. Germline CDR1 reads LNHNV; CDR2 reads YYDKDF (reference sequence). V lost 0 bases and J 4 bases, leaving 10 bases between the germline ends. DNA for the CDR3: TGTGCCACCAGCAGAGAACGGGCAGGGGGAAACACCATATATTTT. As protein: CATSRERAGGNTIYF.

The rearrangement joins TRBV7-2 to TRBJ2-5, with D hard to call. Trimming removed 3 bases from V and 1 base from J, with 12 bases in between. This CDR3 comprises 15 residues. Germline CDR1 is SGHTA and CDR2 is FQGNSA. The CDR3 DNA is TGTGCCAGCAGCTTGAGGAGTAGCTTCCAAGAGACCCAGTACTTC. This encodes CASSLRSSFQETQYF.

CDR3: CASSQEPPGWTNEKLFF. For the CDR3, the DNA is TGTGCCAGCAGCCAAGAGCCACCGGGTTGGACTAATGAAAAACTGTTTTTT. The chain uses TRBV4-2 and TRBJ1-4; no clear D. CDR1 and CDR2 (germline): LGHNA, YNFKEQ. CDR3 length: 17 amino acids. The V end was cut by 0 bases, the J end by 2 bases, with 13 bases between.

The rearrangement uses TRBV2 and TRBJ2-7; tentatively, D is TRBD2 (5 bases). V was trimmed by 2 bases and J by 6 bases, leaving 14 bases between them. In germline, CDR1 is SNHLY, CDR2 FYNNEI. The CDR3 contains 14 residues. The CDR3 region has the DNA TGTGCCAGCAGTGAACTAGCCAGCCAGATCGAGCAGTACTTC. Translation: CASSELASQIEQYF.

The CDR3 DNA is TGCGCCAGCAGTTGGCAGGGAAACGAGCAGTACTTC. The encoded protein is CASSWQGNEQYF. V is TRBV10-2 and J is TRBJ2-7; maybe TRBD1 (5 bases). With 5 bases removed from V and 5 bases from J, the gap between germline ends came to 10 bases. The CDR3 contains 12 residues. The germline V gene encodes CDR1 WSHSY and CDR2 SAAADI.

The CDR3 bases are TGTGCCAGCACCCGAGGTAAGGGAAGCGGCGAGCAGTACTTC. Translated, it gives CASTRGKGSGEQYF. The J gene is TRBJ2-7, the V gene TRBV6-5; the D gene is possibly TRBD2 (5 bases). This CDR3 contains 14 residues. Germline V CDR1 and CDR2: MNHEY, SVGAGI. Trimming shortened V by 7 bases and J by 6 bases, and 19 bases separated the two germline ends.

The chain employs TRBV7-9 and TRBJ2-6; 8 nucleotides line up with TRBD2. J lost 0 bases, V lost 1 base, and 8 bases had no gene match. CDR1 is SEHNR, CDR2 FQNEAQ, per germline (reference sequence). The CDR3 runs 19 residues. In nucleotides, the CDR3 is TGTGCCAGCAGCTTAGTCCGGGGGGGACCAAGCTCTGGGGCCAACGTCCTGACTTTC. Protein: CASSLVRGGPSSGANVLTF.

The chain links TRBV4-1 to TRBJ1-2; maybe TRBD1 (5 bases). The CDR3 loop spans 15 amino acids. Per the germline V gene, CDR1 is MGHRA and CDR2 is YSYEKL. V shed 4 bases and J shed 1 base, with 13 bases lying between them. The CDR3 sequence is CASSPLKTVNYGYTF. In DNA, the CDR3 is TGCGCCAGCAGCCCCTTAAAGACAGTTAACTATGGCTACACCTTC.

This clone was seen only once. The rearrangement joins TRBV5-1 to TRBJ2-3; a possible D gene is TRBD2 (7 bases). Trimming took off 4 bases at V and 5 bases at J, with 17 bases between the two ends. This CDR3 is built from 15 residues. CDR1 is SGHRS, CDR2 YFSETQ, per germline. The CDR3 coding sequence is TGCGCCAGCAGCAACTCGGGGGGCCGGGGAGATACGCAGTATTTT. Amino acids: CASSNSGGRGDTQYF.

V and J are TRBV7-9 and TRBJ2-5; the match to TRBD2 covers 11 bases. The CDR3 consists of 15 residues. J lost 6 bases, V lost 0 bases, and 3 bases had no gene match. Germline CDR1 is SEHNR and CDR2 is FQNEAQ (reference sequence). Here the CDR3 DNA reads TGTGCCAGCAGCTTAGCTAGCGGGGGGGCGAAGACCCAGTACTTC. Translated, it gives CASSLASGGAKTQYF.

The chain couples TRBV6-5 to TRBJ2-2; D perhaps matches TRBD1 (6 bases). Germline lookup yields CDR1 MNHEY and CDR2 SVGAGI. Trimming pared 6 bases from V and 7 bases from J, leaving 12 bases between. The CDR3 extends over 13 amino acids. CDR3 loop: CASRGQGNGELFF. In DNA form, the CDR3 reads TGTGCCAGCAGGGGTCAGGGGAACGGGGAGCTGTTTTTT.

The chain couples TRBV27 to TRBJ1-2; TRBD1 might be the D (5 bases). The V gene's germline CDR1 is MNHEY and CDR2 SMNVEV (reference sequence). Trimming pared 4 bases from V and 2 bases from J, leaving 11 bases between. This CDR3 spans 14 amino acids. The DNA of the CDR3 is TGTGCCAGCAGTTGGGGCGGGGCGAACTATGGCTACACCTTC. Translating it yields CASSWGGANYGYTF.

CDR3 coding DNA: TGTGCCAGCAGTCTACGGTCAGATACGCAGTATTTT. Protein sequence: CASSLRSDTQYF. V is TRBV11-3 and J is TRBJ2-3; D uncertain. There are 12 residues in the CDR3. Trimming left V 6 bases short and J 4 bases short, with 8 bases between. Per germline, CDR1 SGHNT and CDR2 YENEEA. The whole variable domain, filled in from reference TRBV11-3 and TRBJ2-3, reads EAGVVQSPRYKIIEKKQPVAFWCNPISGHNTLYWYLQNLGQGPELLIRYENEEAVDDSQLPKDRFSAERLKGVDSTLKIQPAELGDSAVYLCASSLRSDTQYFGPGTRLTVL.

The count of this clone is one. The chain combines TRBV6-1 with TRBJ1-2, with 8 bases identical to TRBD1. The junction had 7 bases not matched to a gene; V was cut back by 2 bases and J by 8 bases. Looked up from germline, CDR1 is MNHNS and CDR2 is SASEGT. This CDR3 contains 14 residues. The CDR3 sequence: CASSERQGAHGYTF. DNA for the CDR3: TGTGCCAGCAGTGAAAGGCAGGGGGCTCACGGCTACACCTTC.

This chain links TRBV7-6 with TRBJ2-7; D might be TRBD2 (6 bases). Between the trimmed V and J ends, which lost 3 bases and 7 bases, there was a span of 22 bases. The V gene's germline CDR1 is SGHVS and CDR2 FNYEAQ. The CDR3 covers 16 residues. The CDR3: CASSLGGPGPTFEQYF. The CDR3 DNA sequence: TGTGCCAGCAGCTTGGGGGGACCGGGACCCACCTTTGAGCAGTACTTC.

This chain connects TRBV21-1 to TRBJ1-3. TRBV21-1 is a pseudogene segment. The CDR3 loop spans 12 amino acids. In DNA, the CDR3 is TGTGCCAGCAGTGGAGACGGAAACACCATATATTTT. This translates into CASSGDGNTIYF.

This clone was recorded only once. V and J are TRBV21-1 and TRBJ1-2. TRBV21-1 is listed as a pseudogene. This CDR3 has 15 amino acids. The CDR3 here is CASSTRADSNYGYTF. The CDR3 DNA reads TGTGCCAGCAGCACCAGAGCGGACTCCAACTATGGCTACACCTTC.

CDR3 coding DNA: TGTGCCACCAGCAGAGATTATGATCAGCCCCAGCATTTT. This translates into CATSRDYDQPQHF. The V call is TRBV15, the J call TRBJ1-5; no clear D. Deletions cut 0 bases from V and 5 bases from J, with 5 bases between. Germline CDR1 LNHNV, CDR2 YYDKDF (reference sequence). This CDR3 has 13 amino acids. The full variable domain, in which reference TRBV15 and TRBJ1-5 provide the parts outside the CDR3, is DAMVIQNPRYQVTQFGKPVTLSCSQTLNHNVMYWYQQKSSQAPKLLFHYYDKDFNNEADTPDNFQSRRPNTSFCFLDIRSPGLGDTAMYLCATSRDYDQPQHFGDGTRLSIL.

The rearrangement links TRBV6-5 to TRBJ1-2; 10 nucleotides line up with TRBD1. CDR3 length: 16 amino acids. CDR1 and CDR2 from the germline V gene are MNHEY and SVGAGI. The V and J ends lost 0 bases and 8 bases, in that order; junction bases with no gene match: 9. CDR3 in amino acids: CASSYSRTGGRSGYTF. For the CDR3, the DNA is TGTGCCAGCAGTTACTCAAGGACAGGGGGTAGGAGCGGCTACACCTTC.

The chain is built from TRBV7-9 and TRBJ1-1, with D perhaps TRBD1 (5 bases). The V end was cut by 5 bases, the J end by 8 bases, with 15 bases between. Germline CDR1 and CDR2: SEHNR and FQNEAQ (reference sequence). This CDR3 comprises 13 residues. CDR3 sequence: CASSMGQKGEAFF. DNA for the CDR3: TGTGCCAGCAGCATGGGGCAGAAGGGGGAAGCTTTCTTT.

This rearrangement joins TRBV6-4 to TRBJ1-1; no definite D call. The CDR3 totals 13 residues. Germline V CDR1 and CDR2: MRHNA, SNTAGT. V lost 6 bases, J lost 0 bases, and 8 bases lay in between. The DNA of the CDR3 is TGTGCCAGCAGGGGCACACTGAACACTGAAGCTTTCTTT. Translation gives CASRGTLNTEAFF.

This chain joins TRBV6-6 and TRBJ2-1; a possible D gene is TRBD2 (7 bases). V gave up 5 bases and J gave up 6 bases, with 17 bases separating them. The V gene's germline CDR1 is MNHNY and CDR2 SVGAGI (reference sequence). The CDR3 is 15 residues long. The CDR3: CASSREKGGLNEQFF. DNA for the CDR3: TGTGCCAGCAGTCGGGAAAAGGGGGGGCTCAATGAGCAGTTCTTC.

V is TRBV30 and J is TRBJ1-1; 9 nucleotides match TRBD1. The germline V gene encodes CDR1 GTSNPN and CDR2 SVGIG (reference sequence). The CDR3 loop spans 14 amino acids. J was trimmed by 3 bases and V by 3 bases; bases with no gene match: 5. CDR3 bases: TGTGCCTGGAGCCGGACAGGGGCGTACACTGAAGCTTTCTTT. Translating it yields CAWSRTGAYTEAFF. Full variable domain (missing parts from reference TRBV30 and TRBJ1-1): SQTIHQWPATLVQPVGSPLSLECTVEGTSNPNLYWYRQAAGRGLQLLFYSVGIGQISSEVPQNLSASRPQDRQFILSSKKLLLSDSGFYLCAWSRTGAYTEAFFGQGTRLTVV.

V is TRBV18 and J is TRBJ1-2; 7 bases map to TRBD1. The CDR3 has 13 residues. The germline V gene has CDR1 KGHSH and CDR2 LQKENI. J lost 5 bases, V lost 5 bases, and 5 bases had no gene match. The CDR3 region has the DNA TGTGCCAGCTCAGCGGGACAGTCATATGGCTACACCTTC. Translated: CASSAGQSYGYTF.